The present entry profiles one T cell receptor (beta chain) with its context. The antigen remains undetermined. Data came from immunoSEQ multiplex PCR; TCRdb stores just in-frame clones and leaves some out. The top ten hold 1% to 1.5% of the sample, which has some 130,000 clones, approximately 89% seen once. This entry belongs to a study of cytomegalovirus exposure and HLA in healthy donors. Study-level results: Within the approximately 130 validation repertoires, first-cohort TCR clusters tended to co-occur, according to a later analysis.

The sequence came from a woman aged 18-30 years in good health and CMV-seronegative. The material sequenced was PBMCs.

The CDR3 loop is CASSESWGGLDTQYF. DNA of the CDR3: TGTGCCAGTAGTGAGTCGTGGGGGGGGTTGGATACGCAGTATTTT. The chain links TRBV19 to TRBJ2-3; 7 bases align to TRBD2. The CDR3 has 15 residues. The junction had 11 bases not matched to a gene; V was cut back by 5 bases and J by 6 bases. Germline V lookup: CDR1 LNHDA, CDR2 SQIVND (reference sequence).